The 32 T cell receptor beta chains given below trace back to one sample, sequenced in a study of T cell changes during pregnancy in multiple sclerosis. Repertoires were generated with immunoSEQ multiplex PCR, while TCRdb's copy carries only in-frame clones and drops some. This sample carries tens of thousands of clones, 93% of them seen once, and the ten largest clones take around 0.75%. The material sequenced was peripheral blood, taken in the second trimester of pregnancy. These receptors all come from a female donor in good health, enrolled as a control in a pregnancy study.

This clone was counted once. V gene TRBV4-2 combines with J gene TRBJ2-1, with TRBD2 identical over 15 bases. The CDR3 is made up of 19 amino acids. The ends lost 1 base at V and 4 bases at J; junction bases unmatched: 8. Germline CDR1 is LGHNA and CDR2 is YNFKEQ. The CDR3 here is CASSQVGLAGGSPYNEQFF. The CDR3, as DNA: TGTGCCAGCAGCCAAGTGGGACTAGCGGGGGGCAGTCCTTACAATGAGCAGTTCTTC.

The V and J genes are TRBV7-2 and TRBJ1-2, with TRBD1 matching 9 bases. Per the germline V gene, CDR1 is SGHTA and CDR2 is FQGNSA. The ends lost 2 bases at V and 3 bases at J; junction bases unmatched: 1. The CDR3 sequence is 14 residues long. The CDR3 spells CASSLTGGDYGYTF. The CDR3 DNA reads TGTGCCAGCAGCTTAACAGGGGGCGACTATGGCTACACCTTC.

This chain links TRBV19 with TRBJ1-6; 7 bases are a match to TRBD1. The trim removed 4 bases at V and 1 base at J, leaving 4 bases unmatched. Germline V CDR1 and CDR2: LNHDA, SQIVND (reference sequence). The CDR3 consists of 16 residues. The CDR3 DNA is TGTGCCAGTAGTAGGGGGACAGCGTCCTATAATTCACCCCTCCACTTT. Amino acids: CASSRGTASYNSPLHF.

The rearrangement links TRBV11-2 to TRBJ1-6, with 8 positions matching TRBD1. The CDR3 covers 15 residues. CDR1 and CDR2 from the germline V gene are SGHAT and FQNNGV. Losses at the gene ends were 3 bases for V and 8 bases for J; bases not matched to a gene: 6. CDR3 residues: CASSLSGQDHSPLHF. In DNA, the CDR3 is TGTGCCAGCAGCTTGTCGGGACAGGATCATTCACCCCTCCACTTT. The whole variable domain, filled in from reference TRBV11-2 and TRBJ1-6, reads EAGVAQSPRYKIIEKRQSVAFWCNPISGHATLYWYQQILGQGPKLLIQFQNNGVVDDSQLPKDRFSAERLKGVDSTLKIQPAKLEDSAVYLCASSLSGQDHSPLHFGNGTRLTVT.

The chain combines TRBV5-1 with TRBJ2-3; TRBD1 matches 7 bases. The CDR3 is 14 amino acids. The V gene's germline CDR1 is SGHRS and CDR2 YFSETQ. V dropped 0 bases and J dropped 3; count of bases not matched to a gene: 1. In nucleotides, the CDR3 is TGCGCCAGCAGCTTGGCACAGGGGACAGATACGCAGTATTTT. It yields the protein CASSLAQGTDTQYF.

This chain connects TRBV11-2 to TRBJ2-7; TRBD1 might be the D (5 bases). The CDR3 sequence is 19 residues long. CDR1 and CDR2 (germline): SGHAT, FQNNGV. V shed 4 bases and J shed 0 bases, with 25 bases lying between them. Here the CDR3 DNA reads TGTGCCAGCAGCTCCCACACCGAGCGACTGACAGCCAACTCCTACGAGCAGTACTTC. Amino acid sequence: CASSSHTERLTANSYEQYF. Combining the CDR3 with reference TRBV11-2 and TRBJ2-7 gives the whole variable domain EAGVAQSPRYKIIEKRQSVAFWCNPISGHATLYWYQQILGQGPKLLIQFQNNGVVDDSQLPKDRFSAERLKGVDSTLKIQPAKLEDSAVYLCASSSHTERLTANSYEQYFGPGTRLTVT.

The chain recombines TRBV11-3 with TRBJ2-5; TRBD1 matches at 11 bases. The CDR3 length is 15 residues. Per germline, CDR1 SGHNT and CDR2 YENEEA. The junction had 4 bases not matched to a gene; V was cut back by 3 bases and J by 4 bases. CDR3 DNA sequence: TGTGCCAGCAGCTTCGATGGGACAGGGGGAGAGACCCAGTACTTC. Translating gives CASSFDGTGGETQYF.

The chain links TRBV6-6 to TRBJ1-4; 10 bases fit TRBD1. The germline V gene has CDR1 MNHNY and CDR2 SVGAGI (reference sequence). Trimming removed 5 bases from V and 8 bases from J; junction bases left unmatched: 5. The CDR3 has 14 amino acids. The chain's CDR3 is CASSPGTGDEKLFF. CDR3 in DNA: TGTGCCAGCAGTCCCGGGACAGGGGACGAAAAACTGTTTTTT.

The DNA for the CDR3 is TGTGCCAGCAGCCCCGACAGAAACTATGGCTACACCTTC. As protein: CASSPDRNYGYTF. The chain recombines TRBV7-3 with TRBJ1-2; perhaps TRBD1 as D (5 bases). Germline loops: CDR1 SGHTA, CDR2 FQGTGA. This CDR3 contains 13 residues. The ends were cut back, 5 bases at V and 2 bases at J, with 9 bases in the middle.

This chain uses TRBV6-5 with TRBJ1-2, with D unclear. Germline loops: CDR1 MNHEY, CDR2 SVGAGI. The V end lost 7 bases, the J end lost 6 bases, and 15 bases lay between the germline ends. The length of the CDR3 is 13 residues. The CDR3 sequence is CASTREPGHGYTF. The CDR3 DNA reads TGTGCCAGCACACGGGAGCCTGGCCATGGCTACACCTTC.

CDR3 nucleotides: TGCAGCGCCCGTCGGGGAACGGCTTTCTTT. Protein: CSARRGTAFF. V usage is TRBV29-1 and J usage is TRBJ1-1; D is unclear. The CDR3 is made up of 10 amino acids. Per the germline V gene, CDR1 is SQVTM and CDR2 is ANQGSEA. The ends were cut back, 7 bases at V and 11 bases at J, with 14 bases in the middle.

This chain uses TRBV19 with TRBJ2-7, with 8 bases identical to TRBD1. The ends lost 7 bases at V and 2 bases at J; junction bases unmatched: 7. CDR1 and CDR2 (germline): LNHDA, SQIVND (reference sequence). The CDR3 totals 14 residues. CDR3 residues: CASTNTGGTYEQYF. The CDR3 region has the DNA TGTGCCAGTACTAATACAGGGGGAACCTACGAGCAGTACTTC. The full variable domain, in which reference TRBV19 and TRBJ2-7 provide the parts outside the CDR3, is DGGITQSPKYLFRKEGQNVTLSCEQNLNHDAMYWYRQDPGQGLRLIYYSQIVNDFQKGDIAEGYSVSREKKESFPLTVTSAQKNPTAFYLCASTNTGGTYEQYFGPGTRLTVT.

The rearrangement uses TRBV19 and TRBJ1-1, with D perhaps matching TRBD1 (5 bases). Germline values: CDR1 LNHDA, CDR2 SQIVND (reference sequence). Trimming left V 3 bases short and J 5 bases short, with 13 bases between. The CDR3 consists of 14 residues. The DNA of the CDR3 is TGTGCCAGTAGTATGGGCGGGACCAGGACTGAAGCTTTCTTT. Amino acid sequence: CASSMGGTRTEAFF.

The chain is built from TRBV6-1 and TRBJ1-1; D is unresolved. Trimming removed 2 bases at V and 4 bases at J, with 11 bases between. This CDR3 comprises 14 residues. Germline values: CDR1 MNHNS, CDR2 SASEGT. Here the CDR3 DNA reads TGTGCCAGCAGTGAATGGTTGGGCAGCACTGAAGCTTTCTTT. Its translation is CASSEWLGSTEAFF.

This chain joins TRBV9 and TRBJ2-5; maybe TRBD1 (5 bases). The CDR3 totals 18 residues. Germline V gives CDR1 SGDLS, CDR2 YYNGEE. Trimming removed 3 bases from V and 2 bases from J, with 23 bases in between. CDR3 DNA sequence: TGTGCCAGCAGCGCGTCGAAGGCTGGGGCCTCCAGTCAAGAGACCCAGTACTTC. It yields the protein CASSASKAGASSQETQYF. The full variable domain, rest sourced from reference TRBV9 and TRBJ2-5, is DSGVTQTPKHLITATGQRVTLRCSPRSGDLSVYWYQQSLDQGLQFLIQYYNGEERAKGNILERFSAQQFPDLHSELNLSSLELGDSALYFCASSASKAGASSQETQYFGPGTRLLVL.

V is TRBV19 and J is TRBJ1-4, with 8 bases matching TRBD1. Germline-derived CDR1 and CDR2 are LNHDA and SQIVND (reference sequence). V was pared by 3 bases and J by 3 bases, with 6 bases of the junction left unmatched. This CDR3 is built from 16 residues. DNA of the CDR3: TGTGCCAGTAGTATTCTGACAGGGGCAGCTAATGAAAAACTGTTTTTT. This sequence encodes CASSILTGAANEKLFF.

This chain connects TRBV7-2 to TRBJ1-2; D not resolved. Germline lookup yields CDR1 SGHTA and CDR2 FQGNSA. The CDR3 sequence is 12 residues long. V dropped 5 bases and J dropped 4 bases, with 8 bases sitting between them. The CDR3 is CASSVGLYGYTF. CDR3 coding DNA: TGTGCCAGCAGCGTTGGACTCTATGGCTACACCTTC.

The rearrangement uses TRBV9 and TRBJ1-3, with D hard to call. Trimming took off 3 bases at V and 2 bases at J, with 15 bases between the two ends. The CDR3 runs to 16 residues. The germline V gene has CDR1 SGDLS and CDR2 YYNGEE. CDR3 DNA sequence: TGTGCCAGCAGCGGCGATGAGGGTCAGCCTGGAAACACCATATATTTT. Encoded protein: CASSGDEGQPGNTIYF.

This clone was picked up one time. This sequence joins TRBV2 and TRBJ1-2; D unresolved. The CDR3 is made up of 15 amino acids. CDR1 and CDR2 (germline): SNHLY, FYNNEI. V lost 1 base, J lost 3 bases, and 12 bases lay in between. In DNA, the CDR3 is TGTGCCAGCAGTGAAGTAAGCGGACGGTACTATGGCTACACCTTC. This translates into CASSEVSGRYYGYTF.

This chain links TRBV4-1 with TRBJ2-3; 8 bases line up with TRBD2. CDR1 MGHRA and CDR2 YSYEKL come from the germline V gene. There are 16 residues in the CDR3. The V gene end was trimmed by 4 bases and the J gene end by 1 base; junction bases not matched to a gene: 7. The CDR3 loop is CASSPGPGGGTDTQYF. The CDR3 coding sequence is TGCGCCAGCAGCCCCGGTCCGGGGGGGGGCACAGATACGCAGTATTTT.

This clone came up a few times. V gene TRBV5-8 combines with J gene TRBJ1-1; the D is unclear. The CDR3 has 15 residues. From germline, CDR1 is SGHTS and CDR2 YDEGEE. The ends were cut back, 0 bases at V and 1 base at J, with 10 bases in the middle. DNA for the CDR3: TGTGCCAGCAGCTTGGCGCTTACAACGAACACTGAAGCTTTCTTT. It translates to CASSLALTTNTEAFF.

This chain connects TRBV4-1 to TRBJ2-3; D is possibly TRBD1 (6 bases). The germline CDR1 and CDR2 sequences are MGHRA and YSYEKL. This CDR3 is built from 17 residues. V was cut by 1 base and J by 2 bases, with 16 bases left in between. CDR3 coding DNA: TGCGCCAGCAGCCAAGCGGGACACCGAGAGATCACAGATACGCAGTATTTT. It encodes CASSQAGHREITDTQYF.

This rearrangement joins TRBV4-3 to TRBJ2-5, with 10 bases identical to TRBD1. This CDR3 spans 15 amino acids. Looked up from germline, CDR1 is LGHNA and CDR2 is YSLEER. Trimming cost V 3 bases and J 4 bases; bases outside gene matches: 5. The CDR3 here is CASSHIRDRGETQYF. The CDR3 DNA sequence: TGCGCCAGCAGCCACATCCGGGACAGGGGAGAGACCCAGTACTTC.

The chain joins TRBV7-2 to TRBJ1-3; D remains unclear. The CDR3 contains 17 residues. Germline CDR1 reads SGHTA; CDR2 reads FQGNSA. The ends were cut back, 5 bases at V and 0 bases at J, with 17 bases in the middle. CDR3 loop: CASSIPPTVGSGNTIYF. In DNA form, the CDR3 reads TGTGCCAGCAGCATCCCGCCCACAGTGGGCTCTGGAAACACCATATATTTT.

CDR3 bases: TGCGCCAGCAGCCGAGATAGCGGGGGGGCCCGCGAGCAGTACTTC. Translating gives CASSRDSGGAREQYF. The chain uses TRBV4-3 and TRBJ2-7, with TRBD2 matching 11 bases. The germline V gene encodes CDR1 LGHNA and CDR2 YSLEER. The CDR3 spans 15 residues. J gave up 6 bases and V 4 bases, and 8 bases lay outside the gene matches.

The chain uses TRBV4-1 and TRBJ1-3; D might be TRBD1 (6 bases). CDR1 MGHRA and CDR2 YSYEKL come from the germline V gene. The CDR3 spans 17 residues. Trimming cost V 0 bases and J 0 bases, with 12 bases left between them. This CDR3 is CASSQDRGRNSGNTIYF. The CDR3 nucleotides read TGCGCCAGCAGCCAAGACAGGGGAAGGAACTCTGGAAACACCATATATTTT.

J is TRBJ2-1 and V is TRBV29-1; possibly TRBD2 for D (6 bases). In germline, CDR1 is SQVTM, CDR2 ANQGSEA. V lost 5 bases, J lost 1 base, and 15 bases lay in between. The CDR3 runs to 15 residues. The DNA of the CDR3 is TGCAGCGTTTTCGGCCTCCGGGAGTCCTACAATGAGCAGTTCTTC. It translates to CSVFGLRESYNEQFF.

The chain recombines TRBV4-2 with TRBJ2-1; TRBD1 agrees at 8 bases. The CDR3 is 15 amino acids. V shed 5 bases, J shed 4 bases, and the junction held 7 bases outside the gene matches. Germline V CDR1 and CDR2: LGHNA, YNFKEQ. This CDR3 is CASSYDRGPYNEQFF. CDR3 sequence (DNA): TGTGCCAGCAGCTACGACAGGGGTCCTTACAATGAGCAGTTCTTC.

This chain's CDR3 is CASGQGKQIQETQYF. CDR3 nucleotide sequence: TGTGCCTCGGGACAGGGTAAACAAATCCAAGAGACCCAGTACTTC. The chain couples TRBV30 to TRBJ2-5; 9 bases line up with TRBD1. Germline values: CDR1 GTSNPN, CDR2 SVGIG (reference sequence). V shed 7 bases, J shed 1 base, and the junction held 10 bases outside the gene matches. The CDR3 has 15 residues.

This chain joins TRBV7-9 and TRBJ1-5; TRBD1 matches at 8 bases. This CDR3 spans 13 amino acids. CDR1 is SEHNR and CDR2 is FQNEAQ in the germline V gene (reference sequence). V was pared by 5 bases and J by 6 bases, with 3 bases of the junction left unmatched. DNA of the CDR3: TGTGCCAGCAGCCCCGACAGGGGTCAGCCCCAGCATTTT. Amino acid sequence: CASSPDRGQPQHF.

The gene calls are TRBV7-2 and TRBJ1-1; D not certain. CDR3 length: 14 amino acids. Between the trimmed V and J ends, which lost 2 bases and 1 base, there was a span of 8 bases. CDR1 and CDR2 (germline): SGHTA, FQGNSA. CDR3 sequence reads: CASSLTAGNTEAFF. CDR3 DNA sequence: TGTGCCAGCAGCTTAACGGCAGGGAACACTGAAGCTTTCTTT.

V and J are TRBV6-6 and TRBJ1-5; D call uncertain. The CDR3 covers 15 residues. CDR1 is MNHNY, CDR2 SVGAGI, per germline (reference sequence). The V gene lost 5 bases and the J gene lost 5 bases, with 16 bases spanning the gap. CDR3 region: CASSPRGQADQPQHF. CDR3 coding DNA: TGTGCCAGCAGTCCCCGTGGGCAGGCCGATCAGCCCCAGCATTTT.